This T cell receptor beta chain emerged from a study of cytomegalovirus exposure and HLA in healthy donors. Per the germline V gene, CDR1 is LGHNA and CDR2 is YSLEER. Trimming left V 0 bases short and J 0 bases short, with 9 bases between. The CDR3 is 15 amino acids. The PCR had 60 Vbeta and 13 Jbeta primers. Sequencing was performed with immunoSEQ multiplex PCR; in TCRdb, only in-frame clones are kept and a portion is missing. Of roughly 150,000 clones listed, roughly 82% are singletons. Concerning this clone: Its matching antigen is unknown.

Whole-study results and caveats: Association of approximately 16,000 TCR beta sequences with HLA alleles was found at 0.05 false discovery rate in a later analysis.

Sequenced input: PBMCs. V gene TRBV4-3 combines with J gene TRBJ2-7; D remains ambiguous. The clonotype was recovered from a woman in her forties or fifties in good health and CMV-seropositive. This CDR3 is CASSQESKLSYEQYF. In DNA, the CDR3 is TGCGCCAGCAGCCAAGAGAGTAAACTCTCCTACGAGCAGTACTTC.